This T cell receptor (beta chain) was found in a study of tumour-infiltrating T cells in Burkitt lymphoma. Study-wide context: This cohort included all epidemiological subtypes of Burkitt lymphoma.

Only in-frame clones appear in the TCRdb table, and some are missing; sequencing was by immunoSEQ multiplex PCR. The table includes around 48,000 clones, around 30% detected once. This clone turned up a few times. The antigen remains unidentified. The germline V gene has CDR1 SQVTM and CDR2 ANQGSEA. This CDR3 spans 13 amino acids. The study's findings and limits: Many Burkitt lymphoma patients shared several public clonotypes.

The sequence came from a human donor with Burkitt lymphoma. This rearrangement joins TRBV29-1 to TRBJ1-2, with D tentatively TRBD1 (6 bases). The sequenced sample consisted of tumor tissue. CDR3 residues: CSVHGGVGYGYTF. CDR3 bases: TGCAGTGTACACGGGGGCGTCGGCTATGGCTACACCTTC. The full variable domain, in which reference TRBV29-1 and TRBJ1-2 provide the parts outside the CDR3, is SAVISQKPSRDICQRGTSLTIQCQVDSQVTMMFWYRQQPGQSLTLIATANQGSEATYESGFVIDKFPISRPNLTFSTLTVSNMSPEDSSIYLCSVHGGVGYGYTFGSGTRLTVV.